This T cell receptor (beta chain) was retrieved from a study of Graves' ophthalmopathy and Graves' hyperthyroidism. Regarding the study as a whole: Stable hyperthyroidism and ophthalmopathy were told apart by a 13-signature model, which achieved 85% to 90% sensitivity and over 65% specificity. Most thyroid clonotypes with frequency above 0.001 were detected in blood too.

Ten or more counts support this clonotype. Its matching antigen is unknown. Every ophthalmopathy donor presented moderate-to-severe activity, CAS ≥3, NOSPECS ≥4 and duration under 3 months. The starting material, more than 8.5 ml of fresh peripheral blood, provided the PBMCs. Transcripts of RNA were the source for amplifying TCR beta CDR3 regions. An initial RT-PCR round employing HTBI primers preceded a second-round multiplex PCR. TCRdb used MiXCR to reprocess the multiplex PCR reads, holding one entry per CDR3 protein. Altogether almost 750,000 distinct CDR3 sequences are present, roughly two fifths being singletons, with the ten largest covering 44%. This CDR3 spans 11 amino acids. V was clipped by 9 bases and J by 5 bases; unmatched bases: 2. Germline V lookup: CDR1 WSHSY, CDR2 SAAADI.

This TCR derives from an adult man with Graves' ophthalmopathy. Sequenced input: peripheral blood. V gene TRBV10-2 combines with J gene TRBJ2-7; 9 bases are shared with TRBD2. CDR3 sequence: CASRLADEQYF. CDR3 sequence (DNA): TGCGCCAGTCGACTAGCGGACGAGCAGTACTTC.